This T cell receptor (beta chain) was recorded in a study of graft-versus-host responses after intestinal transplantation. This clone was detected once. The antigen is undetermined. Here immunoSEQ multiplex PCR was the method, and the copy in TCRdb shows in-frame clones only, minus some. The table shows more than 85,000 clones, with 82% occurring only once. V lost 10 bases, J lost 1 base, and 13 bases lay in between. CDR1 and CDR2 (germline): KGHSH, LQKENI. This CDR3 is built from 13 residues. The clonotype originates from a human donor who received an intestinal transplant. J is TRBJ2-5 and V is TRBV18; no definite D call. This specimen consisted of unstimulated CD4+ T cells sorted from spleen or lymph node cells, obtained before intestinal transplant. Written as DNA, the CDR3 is TGTGCCACCGAGGCACTGAGCCAAGAGACCCAGTACTTC. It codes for CATEALSQETQYF.